This T cell receptor beta chain was sequenced during a study of cytomegalovirus exposure and HLA in healthy donors. PCR involved 60 Vbeta and 13 Jbeta primers. Profiled with immunoSEQ multiplex PCR; TCRdb holds only in-frame clones, not every one. The table lists around 60,000 clones, 75% to 85% of them singletons. As concerns this clone: Its antigen is unidentified.

This CDR3 contains 16 residues. Germline V gene sequence: CDR1 SGDLS, CDR2 YYNGEE. V lost 0 bases, J lost 8 bases, and 7 bases stayed unmatched. The study, taken as a whole, reports: Most observed TCR sequences were rare, whereas some public TCRs were detected in many donors. Further analysis, carried out later, found HLA-associated TCR beta chains more clonally expanded than equally common other chains. Cytomegalovirus association was assigned to about 150 TCR beta chains. A classifier reportedly called cytomegalovirus status with high sensitivity and specificity.

Sequencing was carried out using PBMCs. This sequence joins TRBV9 and TRBJ2-2, with 10 bases matching TRBD2. The TCR sequence derives from a male donor in good health and CMV-seronegative. The CDR3 reads CASSVASGGAGGELFF. The CDR3 coding sequence is TGTGCCAGCAGCGTAGCCAGCGGGGGGGCTGGAGGGGAGCTGTTTTTT.